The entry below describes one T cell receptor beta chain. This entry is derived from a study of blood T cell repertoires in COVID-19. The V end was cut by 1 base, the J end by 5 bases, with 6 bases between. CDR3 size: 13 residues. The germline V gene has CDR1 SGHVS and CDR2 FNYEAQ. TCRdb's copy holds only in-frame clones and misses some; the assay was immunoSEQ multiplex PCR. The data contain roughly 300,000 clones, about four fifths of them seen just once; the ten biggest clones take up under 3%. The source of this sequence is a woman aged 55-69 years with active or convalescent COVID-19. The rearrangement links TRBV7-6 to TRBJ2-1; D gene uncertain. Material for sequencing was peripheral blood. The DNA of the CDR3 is TGTGCCAGCAGCTTAGGACTTGACAATGAGCAGTTCTTC. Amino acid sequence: CASSLGLDNEQFF.